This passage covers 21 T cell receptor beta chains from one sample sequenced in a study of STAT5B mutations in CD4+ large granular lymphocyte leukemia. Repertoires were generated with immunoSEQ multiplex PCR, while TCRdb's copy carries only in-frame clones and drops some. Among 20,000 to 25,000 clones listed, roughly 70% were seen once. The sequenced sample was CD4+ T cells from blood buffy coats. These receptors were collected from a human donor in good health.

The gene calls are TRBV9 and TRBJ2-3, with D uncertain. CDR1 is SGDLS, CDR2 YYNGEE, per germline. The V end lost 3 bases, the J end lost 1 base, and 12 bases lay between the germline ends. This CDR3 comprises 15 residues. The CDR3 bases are TGTGCCAGCAGCGCGGGCCCGCCAGGCACAGATACGCAGTATTTT. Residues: CASSAGPPGTDTQYF.

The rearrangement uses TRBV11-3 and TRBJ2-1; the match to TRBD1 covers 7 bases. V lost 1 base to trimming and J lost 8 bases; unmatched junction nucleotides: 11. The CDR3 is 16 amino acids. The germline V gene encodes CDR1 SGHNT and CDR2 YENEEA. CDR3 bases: TGTGCCAGCAGCTTAGGATCAGGGGGATTGGGCCATGAGCAGTTCTTC. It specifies CASSLGSGGLGHEQFF.

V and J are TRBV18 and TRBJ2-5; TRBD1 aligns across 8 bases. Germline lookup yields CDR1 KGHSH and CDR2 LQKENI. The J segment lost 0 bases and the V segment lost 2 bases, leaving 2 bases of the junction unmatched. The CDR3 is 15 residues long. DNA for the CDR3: TGTGCCAGCTCACCAAGACAGGGGTACCAAGAGACCCAGTACTTC. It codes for CASSPRQGYQETQYF.

CDR3 loop: CASSLMGGFPPRTDTQYF. CDR3 bases: TGTGCCAGCAGTTTAATGGGGGGGTTCCCTCCACGCACAGATACGCAGTATTTT. The chain has TRBV27 and TRBJ2-3; TRBD2 aligns across 7 bases. The CDR3 has 18 residues. Germline V gives CDR1 MNHEY, CDR2 SMNVEV (reference sequence). J was trimmed by 1 base and V by 2 bases; bases with no gene match: 12.

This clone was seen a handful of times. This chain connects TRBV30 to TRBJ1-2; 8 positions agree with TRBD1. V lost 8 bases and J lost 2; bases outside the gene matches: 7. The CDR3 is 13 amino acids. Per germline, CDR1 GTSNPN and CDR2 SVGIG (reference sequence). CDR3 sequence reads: CAGGQGWNYGYTF. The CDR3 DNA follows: TGTGCCGGTGGACAGGGTTGGAACTATGGCTACACCTTC.

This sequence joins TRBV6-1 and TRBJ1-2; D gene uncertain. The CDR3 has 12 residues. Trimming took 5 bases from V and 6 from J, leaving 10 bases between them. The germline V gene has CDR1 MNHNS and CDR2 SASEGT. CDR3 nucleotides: TGTGCCAGCAGTCGTGTTGGGGATGGCTACACCTTC. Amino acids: CASSRVGDGYTF.

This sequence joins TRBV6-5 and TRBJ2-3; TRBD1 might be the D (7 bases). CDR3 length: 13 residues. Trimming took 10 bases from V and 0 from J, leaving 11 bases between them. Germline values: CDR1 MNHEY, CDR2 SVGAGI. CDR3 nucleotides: TGTGCCACCAGGGGGGTCAGCACAGATACGCAGTATTTT. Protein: CATRGVSTDTQYF.

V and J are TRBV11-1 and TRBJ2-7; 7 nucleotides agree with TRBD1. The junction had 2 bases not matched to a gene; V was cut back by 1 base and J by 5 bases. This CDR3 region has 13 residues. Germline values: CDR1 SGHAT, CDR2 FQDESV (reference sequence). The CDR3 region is CASSLGGQDEQYF. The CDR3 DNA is TGTGCCAGCAGCTTAGGAGGACAGGACGAGCAGTACTTC.

CDR3 in DNA: TGTGCCAGCAGCTTAGATAGAGCGGGGAGCTCCTACAATGAGCAGTTCTTC. Protein: CASSLDRAGSSYNEQFF. This chain joins TRBV7-9 and TRBJ2-1; TRBD2 matches at 7 bases. V dropped 1 base and J dropped 0; count of bases not matched to a gene: 6. Germline CDR1 reads SEHNR; CDR2 reads FQNEAQ (reference sequence). This CDR3 region has 17 residues.

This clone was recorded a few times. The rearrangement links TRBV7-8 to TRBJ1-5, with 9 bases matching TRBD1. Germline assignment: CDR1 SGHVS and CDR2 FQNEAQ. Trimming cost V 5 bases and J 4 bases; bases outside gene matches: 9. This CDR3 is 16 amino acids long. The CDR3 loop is CASSPNGGTGNQPQHF. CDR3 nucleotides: TGTGCCAGCAGCCCAAATGGTGGGACAGGGAATCAGCCCCAGCATTTT.

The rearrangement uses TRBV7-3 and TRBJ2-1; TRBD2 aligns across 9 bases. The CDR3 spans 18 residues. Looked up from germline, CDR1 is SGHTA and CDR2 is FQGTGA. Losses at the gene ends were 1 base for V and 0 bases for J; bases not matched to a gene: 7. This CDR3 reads CASSLKVRGGLSYNEQFF. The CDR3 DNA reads TGTGCCAGCAGCTTAAAGGTGCGGGGGGGGCTCTCCTACAATGAGCAGTTCTTC.

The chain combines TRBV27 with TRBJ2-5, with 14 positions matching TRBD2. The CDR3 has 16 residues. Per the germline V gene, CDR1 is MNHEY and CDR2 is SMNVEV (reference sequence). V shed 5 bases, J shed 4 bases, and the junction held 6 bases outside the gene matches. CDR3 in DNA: TGTGCCAGCAGTCTACGACTAGCGGGGGGGCGAGAGACCCAGTACTTC. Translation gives CASSLRLAGGRETQYF.

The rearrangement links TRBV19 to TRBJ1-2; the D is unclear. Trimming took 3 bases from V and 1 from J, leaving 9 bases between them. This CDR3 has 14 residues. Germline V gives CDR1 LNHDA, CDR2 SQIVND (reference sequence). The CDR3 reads CASSIALINYGYTF. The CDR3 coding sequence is TGTGCCAGTAGTATCGCCCTGATTAACTATGGCTACACCTTC.

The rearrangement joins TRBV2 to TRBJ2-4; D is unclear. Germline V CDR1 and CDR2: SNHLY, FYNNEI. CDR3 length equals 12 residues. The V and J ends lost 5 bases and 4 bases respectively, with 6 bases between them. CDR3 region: CASSRAKNIQYF. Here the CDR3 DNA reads TGTGCCAGCAGTCGGGCGAAAAACATTCAGTACTTC. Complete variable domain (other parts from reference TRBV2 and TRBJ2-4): EPEVTQTPSHQVTQMGQEVILRCVPISNHLYFYWYRQILGQKVEFLVSFYNNEISEKSEIFDDQFSVERPDGSNFTLKIRSTKLEDSAMYFCASSRAKNIQYFGAGTRLSVL.

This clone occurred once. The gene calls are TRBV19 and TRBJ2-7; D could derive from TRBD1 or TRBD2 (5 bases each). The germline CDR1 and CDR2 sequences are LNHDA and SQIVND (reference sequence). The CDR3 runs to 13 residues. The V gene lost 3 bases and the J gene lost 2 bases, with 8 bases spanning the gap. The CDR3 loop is CASSMGRAYEQYF. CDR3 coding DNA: TGTGCCAGTAGTATGGGACGGGCCTACGAGCAGTACTTC.

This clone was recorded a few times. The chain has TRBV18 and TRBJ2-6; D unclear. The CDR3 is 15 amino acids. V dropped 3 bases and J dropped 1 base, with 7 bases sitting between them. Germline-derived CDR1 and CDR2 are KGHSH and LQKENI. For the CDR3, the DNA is TGTGCCAGCTCACCCTACAGTTCTGGGGCCAACGTCCTGACTTTC. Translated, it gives CASSPYSSGANVLTF.

The DNA for the CDR3 is TGCAGCGTGGGCCTGGGTATTGAAGCTTTCTTT. Translated: CSVGLGIEAFF. The V gene is TRBV29-1, the J gene TRBJ1-1, with D unresolved. Trimming took 6 bases from V and 7 from J, leaving 12 bases between them. CDR3 length equals 11 residues. Germline CDR1 is SQVTM and CDR2 is ANQGSEA.

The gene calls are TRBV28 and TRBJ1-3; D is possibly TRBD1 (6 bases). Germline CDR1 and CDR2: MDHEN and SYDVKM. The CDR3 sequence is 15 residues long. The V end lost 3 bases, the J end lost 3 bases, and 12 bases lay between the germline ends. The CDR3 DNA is TGTGCCAGCAGTTTCTACAGGGTTAGTGGAAACACCATATATTTT. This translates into CASSFYRVSGNTIYF.

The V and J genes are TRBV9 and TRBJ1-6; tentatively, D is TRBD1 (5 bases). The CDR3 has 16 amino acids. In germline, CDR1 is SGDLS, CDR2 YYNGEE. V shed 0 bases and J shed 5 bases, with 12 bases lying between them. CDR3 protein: CASSVGGAANNSPLHF. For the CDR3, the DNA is TGTGCCAGCAGCGTAGGAGGGGCAGCCAATAATTCACCCCTCCACTTT.

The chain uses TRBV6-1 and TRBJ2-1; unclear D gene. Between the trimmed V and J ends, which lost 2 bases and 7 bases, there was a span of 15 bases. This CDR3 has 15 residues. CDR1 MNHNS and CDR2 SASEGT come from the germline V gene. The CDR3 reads CASSEIPHMRNEQFF. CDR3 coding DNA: TGTGCCAGCAGTGAAATTCCCCATATGAGGAATGAGCAGTTCTTC.

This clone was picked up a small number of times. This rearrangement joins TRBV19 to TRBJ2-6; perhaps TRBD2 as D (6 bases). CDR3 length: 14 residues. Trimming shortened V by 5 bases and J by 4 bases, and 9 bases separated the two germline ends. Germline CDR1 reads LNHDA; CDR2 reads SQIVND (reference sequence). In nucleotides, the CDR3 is TGTGCCAGTAGTCGCGGGGAGGGGGCCAACGTCCTGACTTTC. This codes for CASSRGEGANVLTF.